This TCR beta chain emerged from a study of T cell changes during pregnancy in multiple sclerosis. V shed 4 bases, J shed 5 bases, and the junction held 1 base outside the gene matches. Looked up from germline, CDR1 is MNHNS and CDR2 is SASEGT. This CDR3 region has 13 residues. In this sample, this clone turned up once. Profiling relied on immunoSEQ multiplex PCR, and the TCRdb table lists in-frame clones only, not all of them. The sample yields more than 65,000 clones, approximately 92% seen once. The chain couples TRBV6-1 to TRBJ2-3; 9 bases match TRBD2. The TCR was taken from a female donor with multiple sclerosis, enrolled in a pregnancy study. The sequenced sample was CD4+ T cells from peripheral blood mononuclear cells, obtained before pregnancy. The CDR3 reads CASSGTSVDTQYF. In DNA form, the CDR3 reads TGTGCCAGCAGTGGGACTAGCGTAGATACGCAGTATTTT.